A selection of T cell receptor beta chains follows, all from one sample in a study of response to subunit inactivated influenza vaccine. TCRdb fed the RT-PCR reads into MiXCR, producing one record per CDR3 protein. The sample comprises about 780,000 distinct CDR3 sequences, approximately 18% of which are singletons, and roughly a tenth rests with the top ten. The specimen comprised PBMCs from blood, sampled more than 4 days after vaccination. Receptors were obtained from a man in his fifties or sixties who received an inactivated influenza vaccine. CDR3s include the opening cysteine and the closing phenylalanine or tryptophan. A D gene is named only where the DNA matches it firmly. The listing skips clone size in some rows; elsewhere it reads once, few, many or a size class.

V	D	J	size	CDR3	DNA
TRBV20-1	-	TRBJ2-5	many	CSARDGRTQETQYF	TGCAGTGCTAGAGATGGCAGAACCCAAGAGACCCAGTACTTC
TRBV5-5	TRBD1	TRBJ2-6	few	CASSQGQKSSGANVLTF	TGTGCCAGCAGCCAGGGACAGAAAAGCTCTGGGGCCAACGTCCTGACTTTC
TRBV5-1	TRBD1	TRBJ2-7	many	CASSSLTGAYEQYF	TGCGCCAGCAGCTCGTTGACAGGGGCCTACGAGCAGTACTTC
TRBV7-8	-	TRBJ2-1	few	CASELPPADEQFF	TGTGCCAGCGAATTACCCCCAGCGGATGAGCAGTTCTTC
TRBV12-3/TRBV12-4	-	TRBJ2-7	once	CASSLFGDSYEQYF	TGTGCCAGCAGTTTATTTGGAGACTCCTACGAGCAGTACTTC
TRBV29-1	TRBD1	TRBJ2-7	many	CSVGQGPSYEQYF	TGCAGCGTTGGACAGGGGCCCTCCTACGAGCAGTACTTC
TRBV7-2	TRBD2	TRBJ2-3	few	CASSFGGGSPSTDTQYF	TGTGCCAGCAGCTTTGGGGGGGGTTCCCCTAGCACAGATACGCAGTATTTT
TRBV4-3	-	TRBJ2-2	-	CASSRQTRNGELFF	TGCGCCAGCAGCCGTCAAACGAGGAACGGGGAGCTGTTTTTT
TRBV10-3	TRBD2	TRBJ2-1	-	CAISESWLAGVFSYNEQFF	TGTGCCATCAGTGAGTCGTGGCTAGCGGGAGTCTTTTCCTACAATGAGCAGTTCTTC
TRBV6-2/TRBV6-3	TRBD2	TRBJ2-2	few	CASSYSPPQRTTYLLTSMELFF	TGTGCCAGCAGTTACTCGCCTCCCCAGCGAACAACCTACTTACTGACTAGCATGGAGCTGTTTTTT
TRBV28	-	TRBJ2-3	-	CASSLPVASTDTQYF	TGTGCCAGCAGTTTGCCCGTTGCTAGCACAGATACGCAGTATTTT
TRBV15	-	TRBJ2-1	few	CATSRVGGEQFF	TGTGCCACCAGCAGAGTGGGTGGTGAGCAGTTCTTC
TRBV28	TRBD1	TRBJ1-3	few	CASSFGTGASGNTIYF	TGTGCCAGCAGTTTCGGCACAGGGGCATCTGGAAACACCATATATTTT
TRBV12-3/TRBV12-4	TRBD2	TRBJ2-3	-	CASSFRGSMTDTQYF	TGTGCCAGCAGTTTCCGCGGGAGTATGACAGATACGCAGTATTTT
TRBV6-1	-	TRBJ1-1	few	CASRTRGRGPLAFF	TGTGCCAGCAGGACCAGGGGCAGGGGCCCTTTGGCTTTCTTT
TRBV7-2	TRBD1	TRBJ2-5	-	CASSSPDRAQETQYF	TGTGCCAGCAGCTCACCGGACAGGGCTCAAGAGACCCAGTACTTC
TRBV12-3/TRBV12-4	TRBD1	TRBJ2-1	-	CASSSYRQGPDEQFF	TGTGCCAGCAGTTCCTACCGACAGGGTCCCGATGAGCAGTTCTTC
TRBV20-1	-	TRBJ2-2	many	CSARVPESGGELFF	TGCAGTGCTAGAGTACCAGAGTCGGGCGGGGAGCTGTTTTTT
TRBV5-1	-	TRBJ1-5	few	CASSEGTNNQPQHF	TGCGCCAGCAGCGAAGGGACCAACAATCAGCCCCAGCATTTT
TRBV20-1	-	TRBJ1-2	few	CSATDLDNYGYTF	TGCAGTGCCACGGACCTAGACAACTATGGCTACACCTTC
TRBV7-2	TRBD1	TRBJ2-7	few	CASSPGGTGRFEQYF	TGTGCCAGCAGCCCAGGGGGGACAGGGAGGTTCGAGCAGTACTTC
TRBV7-9	TRBD1	TRBJ2-5	few	CASSFPQGEETQYF	TGTGCCAGCAGCTTTCCGCAGGGGGAAGAGACCCAGTACTTC
TRBV5-1	-	TRBJ2-2	few	CASSFLRANTGELFF	TGCGCCAGCAGCTTCTTGCGGGCGAACACCGGGGAGCTGTTTTTT
TRBV29-1	-	TRBJ2-1	few	CSVELVYELHNEQFF	TGCAGCGTTGAACTAGTTTACGAACTGCACAATGAGCAGTTCTTC
TRBV12-3/TRBV12-4	TRBD2	TRBJ2-2	-	CASSLREGMNTGELFF	TGTGCCAGCAGTTTACGGGAGGGGATGAACACCGGGGAGCTGTTTTTT
TRBV5-1	-	TRBJ2-3	many	CASSPPPVSDTQYF	TGCGCCAGCAGCCCGCCGCCAGTTTCGGATACGCAGTATTTT
TRBV20-1	TRBD2	TRBJ2-5	-	CSATRTSGETQYF	TGCAGTGCTACCCGGACTAGTGGGGAGACCCAGTACTTC
TRBV2	-	TRBJ1-3	-	CASSPGHNSGNTIYF	TGTGCCAGCAGCCCGGGACATAACTCTGGAAACACCATATATTTT
TRBV25-1	-	TRBJ1-4	-	CASSEWAGSHEKLFF	TGTGCCAGCAGTGAATGGGCAGGGAGTCATGAAAAACTGTTTTTT
TRBV29-1	TRBD2	TRBJ2-1	-	CSGLLAKMYNEQFF	TGCAGCGGCCTACTAGCGAAGATGTACAATGAGCAGTTCTTC
TRBV12-3/TRBV12-4	TRBD2	TRBJ2-1	few	CASTPGSGGGSYNEQFF	TGTGCCAGCACCCCAGGGAGCGGGGGGGGCTCCTACAATGAGCAGTTCTTC
TRBV3-1	TRBD2	TRBJ2-4	-	CASSQGAGPRALQYF	TGTGCCAGCAGCCAGGGAGCGGGGCCCCGAGCTCTTCAGTACTTC
TRBV20-1	-	TRBJ1-5	few	CSARDFRQDHQPQHF	TGCAGTGCTAGGGATTTCCGACAGGATCATCAGCCCCAGCATTTT
TRBV6-5	-	TRBJ1-2	-	CASRDNGGGYTF	TGTGCCAGCCGGGACAACGGAGGTGGCTACACCTTC
TRBV21-1	-	TRBJ1-4	few	CASSLPVGADLMREKLFF	TGTGCCAGCAGCCTACCCGTGGGGGCGGACTTAATGAGAGAAAAACTGTTTTTT
TRBV9	TRBD1	TRBJ2-7	-	CASSVEDRGQYEQYF	TGTGCCAGCAGCGTAGAGGACAGGGGGCAGTACGAGCAGTACTTC
TRBV29-1	-	TRBJ2-3	-	CSAQEGSGGTDTQYF	TGCAGCGCTCAGGAAGGGAGCGGAGGCACAGATACGCAGTATTTT
TRBV7-6	TRBD2	TRBJ2-1	-	CASSLTRLAGVYEQFF	TGTGCCAGCAGCTTAACCAGACTAGCGGGAGTATATGAGCAGTTCTTC
TRBV28	-	TRBJ2-1	few	CASSLNSGSEQFF	TGTGCCAGCAGTTTAAATAGCGGATCTGAGCAGTTCTTC
TRBV6-2/TRBV6-3	-	TRBJ2-4	-	CASSYSSLSGRLAKNIQYF	TGTGCCAGCAGTTACTCTTCCTTGAGCGGGCGATTAGCCAAAAACATTCAGTACTTC
TRBV7-6	-	TRBJ1-4	-	CASSLAPSNEKLFF	TGTGCCAGCAGCTTAGCGCCTTCTAATGAAAAACTGTTTTTT
TRBV15	-	TRBJ2-3	few	CATSRRSGASTDTQYF	TGTGCCACCAGCAGAAGATCCGGTGCCTCCACAGATACGCAGTATTTT
TRBV21-1	-	TRBJ2-7	few	CASSKGTVISYEQYF	TGTGCCAGCAGCAAAGGGACAGTTATCTCCTACGAGCAGTACTTC
TRBV7-2	TRBD1	TRBJ1-1	few	CARKSIGAGGASEAFF	TGTGCCAGAAAAAGTATTGGGGCAGGGGGCGCTTCTGAAGCTTTCTTT
TRBV29-1	-	TRBJ2-3	many	CSVGGSMSSTDTQYF	TGCAGCGTTGGAGGGAGTATGTCGAGCACAGATACGCAGTATTTT
TRBV5-6	TRBD2	TRBJ2-3	-	CASSLGLAGSYF	TGTGCCAGCAGCTTGGGACTAGCGGGGTCGTATTTT
TRBV24-1	-	TRBJ2-5	-	CATSDLRGQKEIQYF	TGTGCCACCAGTGATTTGAGAGGGCAAAAAGAGATCCAGTACTTC
TRBV5-6	TRBD2	TRBJ2-5	few	CASSLGPAGRMETQYF	TGTGCCAGCAGCTTGGGCCCAGCGGGACGGATGGAGACCCAGTACTTC
TRBV7-3	TRBD1	TRBJ2-3	-	CASSLIGTGGTDTQYF	TGTGCCAGCAGCTTAATAGGGACAGGGGGCACAGATACGCAGTATTTT
TRBV10-3	TRBD2	TRBJ2-3	-	CADKCQAGIADTQYF	TGTGCCGACAAATGCCAAGCGGGAATCGCAGATACGCAGTATTTT
TRBV12-5	-	TRBJ2-2	few	CASGSPGTGELFF	TGTGCTAGTGGTTCCCCGGGGACCGGGGAGCTGTTTTTT
TRBV12-3/TRBV12-4	TRBD1	TRBJ2-7	-	CASSLGQGSLEQYF	TGTGCCAGCAGTTTGGGACAGGGGAGTCTAGAGCAGTACTTC
TRBV20-1	-	TRBJ2-7	few	CSARLGGGHRSYEQYF	TGCAGTGCTAGATTAGGGGGGGGACACCGTTCCTACGAGCAGTACTTC